Given below is one T cell receptor beta chain in context. Profiled with immunoSEQ multiplex PCR; TCRdb holds only in-frame clones, not every one. The table shows 60,000 to 70,000 clones, with more than 75% occurring only once. V gave up 3 bases and J gave up 7 bases, with 10 bases separating them. Germline V gives CDR1 LNHDA, CDR2 SQIVND (reference sequence). CDR3 length: 14 amino acids. This entry comes from a study of T cell changes during pregnancy in multiple sclerosis. The source material was peripheral blood, sampled in the third trimester of pregnancy. This TCR was recovered from a female donor in good health, enrolled as a control in a pregnancy study. The chain joins TRBV19 to TRBJ1-6, with unresolved D. The CDR3 bases are TGTGCCAGTAGTATCCAGGCTGAAAATTCACCCCTCCACTTT. Amino acids: CASSIQAENSPLHF. Supplemented by reference TRBV19 and TRBJ1-6, the full variable domain reads DGGITQSPKYLFRKEGQNVTLSCEQNLNHDAMYWYRQDPGQGLRLIYYSQIVNDFQKGDIAEGYSVSREKKESFPLTVTSAQKNPTAFYLCASSIQAENSPLHFGNGTRLTVT.